This T cell receptor beta chain was obtained from a study of blood T cells in healthy people across ages. Whole-study context: The capture of about one barcoded beta molecule per two T cells was achieved by template switching.

Combining a sample-barcoded 5' primer with a J-beta primer mix, a second PCR ran for 7 to 11 cycles. TCRdb itself ran the 5' RACE reads through MiXCR, one entry per CDR3 protein. Of some 900,000 distinct CDR3 sequences in the sample, around 49% were seen once. Germline V gene lookup returns CDR1 MNHEY and CDR2 SVGAGI. V was trimmed by 0 bases and J by 5 bases, leaving 17 bases between them. The length of the CDR3 is 16 residues. This clonotype originated in a man under 40 in good health. This chain joins TRBV6-5 and TRBJ2-7; perhaps TRBD2 as D (6 bases). The specimen sequenced was blood. CDR3 amino acids: CASSYSASGPRDEQYF. Written as DNA, the CDR3 is TGTGCCAGCAGTTACTCTGCCAGCGGGCCCAGAGACGAGCAGTACTTC.